Below, one T cell receptor beta chain is given with its context. Its antigen is unidentified. V was pared by 3 bases and J by 6 bases, with 18 bases between. CDR3 length: 16 amino acids. CDR1 and CDR2 (germline): MNHNS, SASEGT. These data belong to a study of T cells after yellow fever vaccination. Overall study results and limits: Most primary-vaccination clones recurred post-booster (roughly 97% CD4, about 90% CD8).

MiXCR, run by TCRdb on the 5' RACE reads, gives a single entry per CDR3 protein. This table has some 260,000 distinct CDR3 sequences, roughly 5.2% appearing once. The TCR was taken from a man between 18 and 35 years old who received the YFV17D yellow fever vaccine. The V gene is TRBV6-1, the J gene TRBJ1-5; maybe TRBD1 (6 bases). The sample was CD4+ T cells sorted from PBMCs, taken on the day of the yellow fever booster vaccination. DNA of the CDR3: TGTGCCAGCAGTGAGGTGGGGGGGGCCTTCTTTCAGCCCCAGCATTTT. It translates to CASSEVGGAFFQPQHF.